These 26 T cell receptor beta chains came from one sample sequenced in a study of blood T cell repertoires in COVID-19. Clones were read by immunoSEQ multiplex PCR, and TCRdb kept only the in-frame ones, dropping some. The profile covers a few hundred thousand clones, with around 89% appearing a single time and around 12% taken by the ten largest. Specimen: peripheral blood. These receptors all stem from a woman aged 55-69 years with acute or convalescent COVID-19.

The V gene is TRBV2, the J gene TRBJ2-3; 7 nucleotides align to TRBD2. The CDR3 is 15 amino acids. Trimming cost V 6 bases and J 0 bases; bases outside gene matches: 6. Germline V gene lookup returns CDR1 SNHLY and CDR2 FYNNEI. The CDR3 nucleotides are TGTGCCAGCAGCCCTTTGACTAGCAGCACAGATACGCAGTATTTT. Translation gives CASSPLTSSTDTQYF. Variable domain in full (rest from reference TRBV2 and TRBJ2-3): EPEVTQTPSHQVTQMGQEVILRCVPISNHLYFYWYRQILGQKVEFLVSFYNNEISEKSEIFDDQFSVERPDGSNFTLKIRSTKLEDSAMYFCASSPLTSSTDTQYFGPGTRLTVL.

This clone occurred a few times. The V call is TRBV7-9, the J call TRBJ1-6, with a possible D match to TRBD1 (6 bases). Germline loops: CDR1 SEHNR, CDR2 FQNEAQ (reference sequence). V gave up 4 bases and J gave up 8 bases, with 15 bases separating them. The CDR3 loop spans 15 amino acids. CDR3 DNA sequence: TGTGCCAGCAGCTCCGAGGCGGACAGTTATTCACCCCTCCACTTT. Its translation: CASSSEADSYSPLHF.

The chain couples TRBV7-2 to TRBJ2-1, with D unclear. Looked up from germline, CDR1 is SGHTA and CDR2 is FQGNSA. The CDR3 runs 13 residues. Trimming pared 1 base from V and 7 bases from J, leaving 8 bases between. Written as DNA, the CDR3 is TGTGCCAGCAGCTTAGGTCGGCGGAATGAGCAGTTCTTC. It translates to CASSLGRRNEQFF.

The CDR3 sequence is CSVEGAISPGELFF. The DNA of the CDR3 is TGCAGCGTTGAAGGCGCGATCTCCCCCGGGGAGCTGTTTTTT. J is TRBJ2-2 and V is TRBV29-1; D unresolved. The CDR3 covers 14 residues. Germline V CDR1 and CDR2: SQVTM, ANQGSEA. The V and J ends lost 1 base and 6 bases respectively, with 12 bases between them.

This clone was detected only once. The chain carries TRBV7-9 and TRBJ1-1; D possibly corresponds to TRBD1 (6 bases). This CDR3 is 17 amino acids long. The V gene lost 2 bases and the J gene lost 1 base, with 17 bases spanning the gap. Germline V lookup: CDR1 SEHNR, CDR2 FQNEAQ (reference sequence). The CDR3 sequence: CASSLRGGQAPNTEAFF. The DNA for the CDR3 is TGTGCCAGCAGCTTAAGGGGGGGGCAGGCACCGAACACTGAAGCTTTCTTT.

The chain couples TRBV27 to TRBJ2-3; no reliable D call. The CDR3 extends over 13 amino acids. Germline V lookup: CDR1 MNHEY, CDR2 SMNVEV (reference sequence). V was clipped by 3 bases and J by 1 base, with 5 bases between them. The DNA for the CDR3 is TGTGCCAGCAGTTTCCTTCGCACAGATACGCAGTATTTT. Protein product: CASSFLRTDTQYF.

The genes are TRBV7-3 and TRBJ1-2; 9 bases match TRBD1. Germline lookup yields CDR1 SGHTA and CDR2 FQGTGA. The junction had 0 bases not matched to a gene; V was cut back by 0 bases and J by 4 bases. The CDR3 length is 14 residues. CDR3 residues: CASSLTGQGYGYTF. CDR3 nucleotides: TGTGCCAGCAGCTTAACGGGACAGGGCTATGGCTACACCTTC.

The rearrangement uses TRBV19 and TRBJ1-6, with TRBD1 as a possible D gene (5 bases). This CDR3 is 13 amino acids long. Germline V gene data show CDR1 as LNHDA and CDR2 as SQIVND (reference sequence). Trimming cost V 5 bases and J 6 bases, with 8 bases left between them. CDR3 coding DNA: TGTGCCAGTAGTTTCCAGGGTAATTCACCCCTCCACTTT. Its translation: CASSFQGNSPLHF.

This sequence joins TRBV7-2 and TRBJ1-6, with D unclear. The CDR3 spans 13 residues. The V gene lost 2 bases and the J gene lost 4 bases, with 3 bases spanning the gap. Germline loops: CDR1 SGHTA, CDR2 FQGNSA. The DNA for the CDR3 is TGTGCCAGCAGCTTACTATATAATTCACCCCTCCACTTT. Translation gives CASSLLYNSPLHF.

CDR3 DNA: TGTGCCAGCAGTTTACCCCTGACAGGCCAAGAGACCCAGTACTTC. Translating it yields CASSLPLTGQETQYF. The chain employs TRBV28 and TRBJ2-5, with D maybe TRBD1 (6 bases). This CDR3 is 15 amino acids long. From germline, CDR1 is MDHEN and CDR2 SYDVKM. The V end was cut by 2 bases, the J end by 1 base, with 11 bases between.

The rearrangement uses TRBV4-3 and TRBJ1-1, with D unclear. Per germline, CDR1 LGHNA and CDR2 YSLEER. CDR3 length: 12 amino acids. Trimming stripped 3 bases from V and 6 bases from J, with 8 bases between. The CDR3 sequence: CASSQGRAEAFF. CDR3 sequence (DNA): TGCGCCAGCAGCCAGGGGAGGGCTGAAGCTTTCTTT.

The chain has TRBV5-1 and TRBJ1-1; D not certain. V was trimmed by 5 bases and J by 3 bases, leaving 11 bases between them. Germline assignment: CDR1 SGHRS and CDR2 YFSETQ. The CDR3 length is 13 residues. This chain's CDR3 is CASRVSRDTEAFF. The CDR3 nucleotides are TGCGCCAGCAGGGTCTCACGGGACACTGAAGCTTTCTTT.

The chain carries TRBV29-1 and TRBJ1-2; 8 nucleotides line up with TRBD1. The CDR3 has 14 residues. V lost 8 bases and J lost 3; bases outside the gene matches: 11. Germline V lookup: CDR1 SQVTM, CDR2 ANQGSEA. The CDR3 reads CSPGGPANDYGYTF. CDR3 nucleotides: TGCAGCCCAGGGGGCCCTGCAAACGACTATGGCTACACCTTC. The entire variable domain, with the rest obtained from reference TRBV29-1 and TRBJ1-2, is as follows: SAVISQKPSRDICQRGTSLTIQCQVDSQVTMMFWYRQQPGQSLTLIATANQGSEATYESGFVIDKFPISRPNLTFSTLTVSNMSPEDSSIYLCSPGGPANDYGYTFGSGTRLTVV.

The rearrangement uses TRBV6-2 or TRBV6-3 and TRBJ1-1; 12 bases are a match to TRBD1. The germline V gene encodes CDR1 MNHEY and CDR2 SVGEGT. Trimming at V came to 0 bases and at J to 7 bases, leaving 6 bases not matched to a gene. This CDR3 region has 16 residues. DNA for the CDR3: TGTGCCAGCAGTTACTCGGAGGGACAGGGGGCGATTGAAGCTTTCTTT. Translating it yields CASSYSEGQGAIEAFF.

The chain employs TRBV2 and TRBJ2-5; TRBD2 matches at 8 bases. The CDR3 runs to 21 residues. Unmatched junction bases numbered 26, after V lost 6 bases and J lost 2 bases. Germline V CDR1 and CDR2: SNHLY, FYNNEI. The CDR3 bases are TGTGCCAGCAGCGAGGGGCTCGGTAGCGGGACCCTCCGACTGGGGCAAGAGACCCAGTACTTC. It is translated as CASSEGLGSGTLRLGQETQYF.

This sequence joins TRBV4-2 and TRBJ2-7; TRBD1 matches 10 bases. The CDR3 consists of 15 residues. The germline V gene has CDR1 LGHNA and CDR2 YNFKEQ. V was pared by 2 bases and J by 4 bases, with 5 bases of the junction left unmatched. CDR3 in DNA: TGTGCCAGCAGCCAATTCGGGACAGGGGAATACGAGCAGTACTTC. Translating gives CASSQFGTGEYEQYF.

The gene calls are TRBV12-3 or TRBV12-4 and TRBJ2-7; D is uncertain. The CDR3 totals 13 residues. Trimming pared 1 base from V and 1 base from J, leaving 5 bases between. The CDR3 here is CASSLVSSYEQYF. The CDR3 DNA follows: TGTGCCAGCAGTTTAGTCAGTTCCTACGAGCAGTACTTC.

A remark on this clone: The DNA is omitted, as the CDR3 cannot be located on it reliably, and the CDR3 follows TCRdb's listing. This chain joins TRBV15 and TRBJ1-2; the D segment call TRBD1 is taken from the table without a DNA check. Both ends counted, the CDR3 spans 13 residues. Germline CDR1 is LNHNV and CDR2 is YYDKDF (reference sequence). The CDR3 is CATSRVAEGAGTF.

This chain uses TRBV7-3 with TRBJ2-3; TRBD1 agrees at 9 bases. The CDR3 is made up of 14 amino acids. Germline V gene sequence: CDR1 SGHTA, CDR2 FQGTGA. The V gene end was trimmed by 5 bases and the J gene end by 4 bases; junction bases not matched to a gene: 4. The CDR3 sequence is CASSKGQGSDTQYF. The CDR3, as DNA: TGTGCCAGCAGCAAAGGACAGGGGTCAGATACGCAGTATTTT.

The chain recombines TRBV5-4 with TRBJ1-1; 10 bases are shared with TRBD1. The V gene's germline CDR1 is SGHNT and CDR2 YYREEE (reference sequence). This CDR3 region has 14 residues. V trimming: 4 bases; J trimming: 4 bases; junction bases outside the gene matches: 4. The CDR3 spells CASSDGQGGTEAFF. CDR3 nucleotides: TGTGCCAGCAGCGATGGACAGGGGGGCACTGAAGCTTTCTTT.

The chain has TRBV28 and TRBJ2-4; 12 bases agree with TRBD2. The CDR3 contains 18 residues. Germline values: CDR1 MDHEN, CDR2 SYDVKM. V shed 7 bases and J 0 bases; nucleotides not matched to a gene: 10. DNA of the CDR3: TGTGCCAGCACCCCGCTAGCGGGAGGGTCCATAGCCAAAAACATTCAGTACTTC. This translates into CASTPLAGGSIAKNIQYF.

The rearrangement joins TRBV11-2 to TRBJ2-7; a possible D gene is TRBD2 (6 bases). Trimming pared 4 bases from V and 0 bases from J, leaving 13 bases between. Germline V gene lookup returns CDR1 SGHAT and CDR2 FQNNGV. This CDR3 has 15 amino acids. The CDR3, as DNA: TGTGCCAGCAGCTCTTTGCGGGATAACTCCTACGAGCAGTACTTC. It is translated as CASSSLRDNSYEQYF.

The rearrangement joins TRBV10-2 to TRBJ2-7; no definite D call. This CDR3 is 13 amino acids long. Germline CDR1 reads WSHSY; CDR2 reads SAAADI. V lost 0 bases, J lost 5 bases, and 8 bases lay in between. The CDR3 loop is CASSESKLNEQYF. In nucleotides, the CDR3 is TGCGCCAGCAGTGAGTCGAAGCTTAACGAGCAGTACTTC.

The chain is built from TRBV7-8 and TRBJ1-6; tentatively, D is TRBD1 (6 bases). The germline CDR1 and CDR2 sequences are SGHVS and FQNEAQ. The CDR3 spans 16 residues. V lost 6 bases, J lost 0 bases, and 12 bases lay in between. CDR3 sequence: CASSLGAVSYNSPLHF. In nucleotides, the CDR3 is TGTGCCAGCAGTCTGGGGGCGGTCTCCTATAATTCACCCCTCCACTTT.

The rearrangement joins TRBV5-6 to TRBJ1-5; D is ambiguous. From germline, CDR1 is SGHDT and CDR2 YYEEEE. V lost 3 bases, J lost 5 bases, and 12 bases lay in between. This CDR3 is built from 14 residues. CDR3 protein: CASSSFALDQPQHF. The CDR3, as DNA: TGTGCCAGCAGCTCATTCGCACTAGATCAGCCCCAGCATTTT.

The CDR3 here is CASSVVPSSYNEQFF. In DNA, the CDR3 is TGTGCCAGCAGCGTAGTCCCGAGCTCCTACAATGAGCAGTTCTTC. The chain recombines TRBV9 with TRBJ2-1; D ambiguous. The germline V gene encodes CDR1 SGDLS and CDR2 YYNGEE. Deletions cut 0 bases from V and 0 bases from J, with 7 bases between. This CDR3 comprises 15 residues. Together with reference TRBV9 and TRBJ2-1, the CDR3 gives the full variable domain: DSGVTQTPKHLITATGQRVTLRCSPRSGDLSVYWYQQSLDQGLQFLIQYYNGEERAKGNILERFSAQQFPDLHSELNLSSLELGDSALYFCASSVVPSSYNEQFFGPGTRLTVL.